One and the same sample provided the 8 T cell receptor beta chains below, sequenced in a study of identical twins. TCRdb re-called the 5' RACE reads with MiXCR, one entry per CDR3 protein. In the table there are about 700,000 distinct CDR3 sequences, around 6% of which are singletons. Material for sequencing was naive T cells sorted from blood. These receptors all stem from a man younger than 30 in good health.

The CDR3 region is CASKGQGLEQYF. The DNA for the CDR3 is TGTGCCAGCAAAGGGCAGGGACTCGAGCAGTACTTC. This chain joins TRBV7-9 and TRBJ2-7, with D tentatively TRBD2 (6 bases). The V end lost 7 bases, the J end lost 6 bases, and 13 bases lay between the germline ends. CDR3 length: 12 residues. The germline gives CDR1 SEHNR, CDR2 FQNEAQ (reference sequence).

This clonotype was counted many times. This chain links TRBV20-1 with TRBJ2-7, with 8 bases that match TRBD1. V lost 6 bases, J lost 4 bases, and 14 bases stayed unmatched. Germline V gene sequence: CDR1 DFQATT, CDR2 SNEGSKA (reference sequence). This CDR3 has 15 residues. The CDR3 bases are TGCAGTGCGTATGACAGGGGCCGAGGGGTATACGAGCAGTACTTC. Translation: CSAYDRGRGVYEQYF.

V gene TRBV12-3 or TRBV12-4 combines with J gene TRBJ2-2; D perhaps matches TRBD2 (7 bases). The CDR3 loop spans 15 amino acids. The V and J ends lost 6 bases and 6 bases respectively, with 17 bases between them. The CDR3 region is CASSRGGALPGELFF. CDR3 sequence (DNA): TGTGCCAGCAGCCGAGGGGGGGCTTTGCCCGGGGAGCTGTTTTTT.

This clonotype was counted ten times or more. The chain links TRBV20-1 to TRBJ1-4; tentative D call: TRBD1 (5 bases). In germline, CDR1 is DFQATT, CDR2 SNEGSKA (reference sequence). Trimming took off 4 bases at V and 5 bases at J, with 11 bases between the two ends. The CDR3 runs 13 residues. In DNA, the CDR3 is TGCAGTGCTAAACGTCAGGGAAATGAAAAACTGTTTTTT. Its protein product is CSAKRQGNEKLFF.

This clonotype has ten or more counts. The chain couples TRBV5-1 to TRBJ2-5, with a weak D call TRBD2 (5 bases). CDR3 size: 17 residues. CDR1 is SGHRS, CDR2 YFSETQ, per germline. Deletions cut 0 bases from V and 5 bases from J, with 20 bases between. This CDR3 is CASSLGRPTNGVETQYF. CDR3 bases: TGCGCCAGCAGCTTGGGACGCCCAACTAACGGGGTTGAGACCCAGTACTTC.

The sample holds many counts of this clonotype. V is TRBV20-1 and J is TRBJ2-1; possibly TRBD1 for D (6 bases). The germline V and J ends were trimmed by 4 bases and 4 bases, with 20 bases remaining between them. The CDR3 loop spans 16 amino acids. CDR1 and CDR2 (germline): DFQATT, SNEGSKA (reference sequence). The chain's CDR3 is CSATEGQPATYNEQFF. The CDR3 DNA sequence: TGCAGTGCTACAGAAGGACAGCCGGCAACTTACAATGAGCAGTTCTTC.

This clonotype was counted ten times or more. The V call is TRBV7-9, the J call TRBJ2-1; 7 bases align to TRBD2. Germline CDR1 reads SEHNR; CDR2 reads FQNEAQ (reference sequence). This CDR3 is built from 14 residues. V lost 7 bases and J lost 7; bases outside the gene matches: 10. The CDR3 DNA is TGTGCCAGCACCCCGATAACACTAGCGAATGAGCAGTTCTTC. Translation: CASTPITLANEQFF.

The chain has TRBV7-2 and TRBJ2-7, with 9 nucleotides matching TRBD1. The V gene's germline CDR1 is SGHTA and CDR2 FQGNSA. Trimming cost V 5 bases and J 3 bases; bases outside gene matches: 8. The CDR3 covers 15 residues. As DNA, the CDR3 is TGTGCCAGCAGCCCGAGGACAGGGGTGGTCTACGAGCAGTACTTC. Translating gives CASSPRTGVVYEQYF.